The 30 T cell receptor beta chains below all came from one sample that was sequenced in a study of cytomegalovirus exposure and HLA in healthy donors. PCR used 60 Vbeta primers and 13 Jbeta primers. The method was immunoSEQ multiplex PCR; TCRdb's version includes in-frame clones alone and lacks a portion of them. Among 90,000 to 110,000 clones listed, approximately 81% were seen once. Sequencing was performed on PBMCs. The receptors originated from a woman aged 30 to 39 in good health and CMV-seronegative.

This clone occurred a few times. The rearrangement links TRBV7-9 to TRBJ2-1, with D hard to call. The germline gives CDR1 SEHNR, CDR2 FQNEAQ (reference sequence). This CDR3 has 15 amino acids. Trimming removed 5 bases at V and 7 bases at J, with 18 bases between. In DNA form, the CDR3 reads TGTGCCAGCAGCACCAAATTCCGGCTAGGTAATGAGCAGTTCTTC. It specifies CASSTKFRLGNEQFF.

J is TRBJ1-4 and V is TRBV6-5, with 7 bases that match TRBD1. Looked up from germline, CDR1 is MNHEY and CDR2 is SVGAGI. V lost 6 bases and J lost 8; bases outside the gene matches: 12. This CDR3 has 15 residues. The CDR3 reads CASRATGEEYEKLFF. CDR3 in DNA: TGTGCCAGCAGGGCTACAGGGGAAGAATACGAAAAACTGTTTTTT.

The genes are TRBV10-3 and TRBJ2-1; 8 bases are shared with TRBD1. Germline CDR1 reads ENHRY; CDR2 reads SYGVKD. V shed 7 bases, J shed 4 bases, and the junction held 3 bases outside the gene matches. This CDR3 spans 13 amino acids. DNA of the CDR3: TGTGCCATCACGGGACAGGATTACAATGAGCAGTTCTTC. Translation gives CAITGQDYNEQFF.

V and J are TRBV12-1 and TRBJ2-5; TRBD1 reflects the table's D call only, with no check against the DNA. TRBV12-1 is given as a pseudogene. The CDR3 sequence is 10 residues long. CDR3 nucleotide sequence: TGTGCCAGGGGCAAAGAGACCCAGTACTTC. Protein sequence: CARGKETQYF.

The chain couples TRBV19 to TRBJ2-5; possibly TRBD2 for D (5 bases). CDR1 is LNHDA, CDR2 SQIVND, per germline (reference sequence). V lost 1 base, J lost 4 bases, and 7 bases lay in between. The CDR3 has 13 residues. CDR3 sequence reads: CASSIVAGETQYF. The CDR3 DNA follows: TGTGCCAGTAGTATAGTTGCGGGAGAGACCCAGTACTTC.

The genes are TRBV19 and TRBJ1-5, with a weak D call TRBD1 (6 bases). CDR1 and CDR2 (germline): LNHDA, SQIVND (reference sequence). Trimming stripped 5 bases from V and 3 bases from J, with 11 bases between. CDR3 size: 14 residues. The CDR3 loop reads CASSATGYNQPQHF. CDR3 coding DNA: TGTGCCAGTAGTGCTACAGGGTACAATCAGCCCCAGCATTTT.

The V gene is TRBV7-2, the J gene TRBJ2-3, with D tentatively TRBD2 (6 bases). This CDR3 is 15 amino acids long. The V gene lost 5 bases and the J gene lost 2 bases, with 14 bases spanning the gap. In germline, CDR1 is SGHTA, CDR2 FQGNSA. The CDR3 DNA sequence: TGTGCCAGCAGCCTAGTCGCGGGGTACACAGATACGCAGTATTTT. Protein sequence: CASSLVAGYTDTQYF.

This clone has a handful of counts. The rearrangement uses TRBV4-1 and TRBJ1-1; D is possibly TRBD1 (5 bases). The CDR3 is 14 residues long. Germline V CDR1 and CDR2: MGHRA, YSYEKL. V lost 5 bases, J lost 1 base, and 11 bases lay in between. The CDR3 here is CASSLQAPNTEAFF. The CDR3 DNA sequence: TGCGCCAGCAGCTTACAGGCCCCGAACACTGAAGCTTTCTTT.

The chain has TRBV5-5 and TRBJ2-7, with a tentative D call TRBD1 (6 bases). CDR3 length: 14 residues. CDR1 and CDR2 from the germline V gene are SGHKS and YYEKEE (reference sequence). V lost 3 bases and J 1 base, leaving 11 bases between the germline ends. CDR3 amino acids: CASSSPRGSYEQYF. Here the CDR3 DNA reads TGTGCCAGCAGCTCTCCTAGGGGGTCCTACGAGCAGTACTTC.

The chain joins TRBV28 to TRBJ1-5; D remains unclear. CDR1 MDHEN and CDR2 SYDVKM come from the germline V gene. Trimming took 2 bases from V and 3 from J, leaving 5 bases between them. This CDR3 region has 13 residues. CDR3 loop: CASSLQINQPQHF. The CDR3, as DNA: TGTGCCAGCAGTTTACAGATCAATCAGCCCCAGCATTTT.

This clone was seen just once. The chain carries TRBV11-2 and TRBJ2-7, with TRBD1 matching over 9 bases. V shed 5 bases, J shed 6 bases, and the junction held 8 bases outside the gene matches. The CDR3 contains 14 residues. The germline V gene has CDR1 SGHAT and CDR2 FQNNGV. The CDR3 spells CASSQARTGVEQYF. CDR3 nucleotide sequence: TGTGCCAGCAGCCAGGCCCGGACAGGGGTCGAGCAGTACTTC.

Only one count was recorded for this clone. The chain joins TRBV5-1 to TRBJ2-7; a possible D gene is TRBD2 (7 bases). CDR3 length equals 13 residues. Germline CDR1 SGHRS, CDR2 YFSETQ. Trimming removed 0 bases from V and 7 bases from J, with 11 bases in between. The CDR3, as DNA: TGCGCCAGCAGCTTGGGGGGGGGCGGTGAGCAGTACTTC. This encodes CASSLGGGGEQYF.

There are a few counts of this clone. The J gene is TRBJ2-7, the V gene TRBV4-1; tentative D call: TRBD2 (6 bases). The CDR3 loop spans 14 amino acids. CDR1 is MGHRA, CDR2 YSYEKL, per germline. V lost 4 bases and J lost 3, with 13 bases in between. The CDR3 loop is CASSPRLEGYEQYF. The CDR3 region has the DNA TGCGCCAGCAGCCCCCGTTTGGAGGGCTACGAGCAGTACTTC.

The chain uses TRBV4-2 and TRBJ2-5, with 7 bases that match TRBD1. CDR1 and CDR2 from the germline V gene are LGHNA and YNFKEQ. This CDR3 contains 16 residues. Trimming cost V 0 bases and J 5 bases; bases outside gene matches: 9. CDR3 in amino acids: CASSQDPRQGLETQYF. The CDR3 bases are TGTGCCAGCAGCCAAGATCCCCGACAGGGCCTGGAGACCCAGTACTTC.

The chain combines TRBV29-1 with TRBJ1-1, with D possibly TRBD1 on 5 matching bases. This CDR3 has 13 residues. The germline V gene has CDR1 SQVTM and CDR2 ANQGSEA. Trimming cost V 0 bases and J 1 base, with 6 bases left between them. CDR3 DNA sequence: TGCAGCGTTGAAGACAGGGCGAACACTGAAGCTTTCTTT. Translation gives CSVEDRANTEAFF.

The rearrangement uses TRBV11-1 and TRBJ2-2; no clear D. Germline CDR1 is SGHAT and CDR2 is FQDESV (reference sequence). Deletions cut 10 bases from V and 6 bases from J, with 9 bases between. The CDR3 spans 11 residues. The CDR3 sequence is CAIFASGELFF. CDR3 DNA sequence: TGTGCCATCTTTGCGTCCGGGGAGCTGTTTTTT.

The chain employs TRBV7-2 and TRBJ2-2; 7 bases line up with TRBD2. This CDR3 has 15 amino acids. Germline CDR1 and CDR2: SGHTA and FQGNSA. J gave up 3 bases and V 5 bases, and 6 bases lay outside the gene matches. The CDR3 loop reads CASSGTGGDTGELFF. For the CDR3, the DNA is TGTGCCAGCAGCGGGACTGGGGGGGACACCGGGGAGCTGTTTTTT.

This chain connects TRBV7-9 to TRBJ2-3; 14 positions agree with TRBD2. This CDR3 is built from 19 residues. Per germline, CDR1 SEHNR and CDR2 FQNEAQ (reference sequence). V gave up 5 bases and J gave up 1 base; unmatched junction bases: 11. The CDR3 sequence is CASSLGGLAGAPGTDTQYF. As DNA, the CDR3 is TGTGCCAGCAGCCTCGGGGGACTAGCGGGAGCCCCCGGCACAGATACGCAGTATTTT.

This clone was seen a handful of times. The rearrangement links TRBV28 to TRBJ2-1; TRBD2 agrees at 7 bases. Germline V lookup: CDR1 MDHEN, CDR2 SYDVKM. V gave up 7 bases and J gave up 3 bases; unmatched junction bases: 3. CDR3 length: 13 residues. Here the CDR3 reads CASNSGGYNEQFF. The CDR3 DNA reads as TGTGCCAGCAATTCGGGAGGCTACAATGAGCAGTTCTTC. The full variable domain, its missing parts supplied by reference TRBV28 and TRBJ2-1, is DVKVTQSSRYLVKRTGEKVFLECVQDMDHENMFWYRQDPGLGLRLIYFSYDVKMKEKGDIPEGYSVSREKKERFSLILESASTNQTSMYLCASNSGGYNEQFFGPGTRLTVL.

The DNA of the CDR3 is TGCGCCAGCAGTCGGGACTCTGGGGCCAACGTCCTGACTTTC. Protein: CASSRDSGANVLTF. This chain links TRBV4-3 with TRBJ2-6; D possibly corresponds to TRBD2 (5 bases). Germline CDR1 is LGHNA and CDR2 is YSLEER. Between the trimmed V and J ends, which lost 6 bases and 0 bases, there was a span of 6 bases. The CDR3 totals 14 residues.

The rearrangement joins TRBV18 to TRBJ2-3; D perhaps matches TRBD2 (6 bases). Deletions cut 1 base from V and 6 bases from J, with 11 bases between. The length of the CDR3 is 14 residues. Germline CDR1 KGHSH, CDR2 LQKENI. In DNA form, the CDR3 reads TGTGCCAGCTCACCACTATCGGGAGTCGATACGCAGTATTTT. Residues: CASSPLSGVDTQYF.

V usage is TRBV6-5 and J usage is TRBJ1-6; TRBD1 matches at 11 bases. The ends lost 7 bases at V and 10 bases at J; junction bases unmatched: 6. The CDR3 is 14 residues long. The germline gives CDR1 MNHEY, CDR2 SVGAGI. In DNA, the CDR3 is TGTGCCAGCACTCCGGGACAGGGGGTCTCACCCCTCCACTTT. It encodes CASTPGQGVSPLHF.

This clone was counted only a few times. The chain joins TRBV4-2 to TRBJ2-1; 13 bases map to TRBD2. Germline V lookup: CDR1 LGHNA, CDR2 YNFKEQ. V lost 2 bases, J lost 8 bases, and 9 bases stayed unmatched. The CDR3 sequence is 17 residues long. The CDR3, as DNA: TGTGCCAGCAGCCAATCACATGGGACTAGCGGGATACATGAGCAGTTCTTC. It encodes CASSQSHGTSGIHEQFF.

V is TRBV18 and J is TRBJ1-2; D gene unclear. Trimming shortened V by 3 bases and J by 3 bases, and 8 bases separated the two germline ends. Looked up from germline, CDR1 is KGHSH and CDR2 is LQKENI. The CDR3 has 13 residues. This CDR3 reads CASSPVGDYGYTF. The DNA of the CDR3 is TGTGCCAGCTCACCGGTCGGGGACTATGGCTACACCTTC. The whole variable domain, filled in from reference TRBV18 and TRBJ1-2, reads NAGVMQNPRHLVRRRGQEARLRCSPMKGHSHVYWYRQLPEEGLKFMVYLQKENIIDESGMPKERFSAEFPKEGPSILRIQQVVRGDSAAYFCASSPVGDYGYTFGSGTRLTVV.

This chain links TRBV2 with TRBJ1-5; tentative D call: TRBD1 (6 bases). The CDR3 totals 13 residues. Germline V gene sequence: CDR1 SNHLY, CDR2 FYNNEI. Between the trimmed V and J ends, which lost 2 bases and 8 bases, there was a span of 10 bases. CDR3 amino acids: CASSERGSEPQHF. The CDR3 nucleotides are TGTGCCAGCAGTGAAAGGGGGTCGGAGCCCCAGCATTTT.

The CDR3 is CASSVAGQRNGYTF. CDR3 sequence (DNA): TGTGCCAGCAGCGTCGCCGGCCAGAGGAATGGCTACACCTTC. The gene calls are TRBV7-9 and TRBJ1-2; no clear D gene. Germline lookup yields CDR1 SEHNR and CDR2 FQNEAQ (reference sequence). The CDR3 has 14 amino acids. Trimming took off 5 bases at V and 6 bases at J, with 16 bases between the two ends.

The chain employs TRBV6-4 and TRBJ1-4; weak D call: TRBD1 (6 bases). The CDR3 consists of 16 residues. V was pared by 6 bases and J by 10 bases, with 24 bases between. CDR1 is MRHNA, CDR2 SNTAGT, per germline. The DNA for the CDR3 is TGTGCCAGCAGACGACGAACGGGACACTATTTTGTAAAACTGTTTTTT. Translation gives CASRRRTGHYFVKLFF.

The chain combines TRBV6-4 with TRBJ2-1, with TRBD1 identical over 9 bases. This CDR3 has 14 residues. Germline assignment: CDR1 MRHNA and CDR2 SNTAGT. V gave up 2 bases and J gave up 15 bases; unmatched junction bases: 11. In DNA, the CDR3 is TGTGCCAGCAGTGACACAGGGGGCGGGGGTCGGCGGTTCTTC. This codes for CASSDTGGGGRRFF.

The gene calls are TRBV5-4 and TRBJ2-7, with 7 positions matching TRBD2. The CDR3 spans 15 residues. V lost 6 bases and J lost 5; bases outside the gene matches: 14. Germline assignment: CDR1 SGHNT and CDR2 YYREEE (reference sequence). CDR3 bases: TGTGCCAGCATGCTGTTGGGAGGGAGGGTGAACGAGCAGTACTTC. Translated, it gives CASMLLGGRVNEQYF.

The chain employs TRBV15 and TRBJ2-1; tentatively, D is TRBD2 (5 bases). The ends were cut back, 0 bases at V and 5 bases at J, with 8 bases in the middle. The CDR3 length is 14 residues. Germline assignment: CDR1 LNHNV and CDR2 YYDKDF (reference sequence). CDR3 protein: CATSRDHGDNEQFF. Written as DNA, the CDR3 is TGTGCCACCAGCAGAGATCACGGGGACAATGAGCAGTTCTTC.